A selection of T cell receptor beta chains follows, all from one sample in a study of regulatory T cells in long-lasting Graves disease. A single record per CDR3 protein comes from TCRdb applying MiXCR to the multiplex PCR reads. The data show roughly 430,000 distinct CDR3 sequences, about a sixth seen once. This same sample was also part of a study on T cells in Graves' hyperthyroidism and ophthalmopathy.

The material was peripheral blood mononuclear cells (PBMCs), obtained at new diagnosis, from a patient treated with antithyroid drugs. The receptors were sampled from a woman aged 25 to 39 with Graves disease. Both conserved end residues are part of each CDR3. D genes are given only for firm matches. Only part of the rows carry a size: once, few, many, or a class if the clone is expanded.

size	D	V	J	CDR3	DNA
few	TRBD2	TRBV6-9	TRBJ2-5	CASSYSMGTSGQETQYF	TGTGCCAGCAGTTACTCCATGGGGACTAGCGGACAAGAGACCCAGTACTTC
many	NA	TRBV29-1	TRBJ2-3	CSVEPTSSTDTQYF	TGCAGCGTCGAACCGACTTCTAGCACAGATACGCAGTATTTT
many	TRBD2	TRBV11-2	TRBJ2-5	CASSFGLAGASGETQYF	TGTGCCAGCAGCTTTGGCCTAGCGGGGGCGTCCGGGGAGACCCAGTACTTC
NA	NA	TRBV28	TRBJ1-6	CASSFSRGYSPLHF	TGTGCCAGCAGTTTTTCTCGGGGGTATTCACCCCTCCACTTT
NA	NA	TRBV29-1	TRBJ2-7	CSTRDSAYEQYF	TGCAGCACCCGGGACTCAGCCTACGAGCAGTACTTC
many	NA	TRBV12-3/TRBV12-4	TRBJ1-5	CASSKRVGGPHQPQHF	TGTGCCAGCAGTAAAAGGGTTGGGGGGCCCCATCAGCCCCAGCATTTT
NA	NA	TRBV7-9	TRBJ2-1	CASSPPASHEQFF	TGTGCCAGCAGCCCCCCAGCGTCCCATGAGCAGTTCTTC
many	TRBD2	TRBV7-2	TRBJ2-3	CASSLAHRTSGSLDTQYF	TGTGCCAGCAGCTTAGCGCATCGGACTAGCGGGAGTTTGGATACGCAGTATTTT
few	NA	TRBV6-5	TRBJ2-5	CASSYTQETQYF	TGTGCCAGCAGTTACACCCAAGAGACCCAGTACTTC
many	NA	TRBV29-1	TRBJ2-1	CSVEGGNYNEQFF	TGCAGCGTTGAGGGCGGGAACTACAATGAGCAGTTCTTC
NA	TRBD1	TRBV20-1	TRBJ2-5	CSARDELLQTGSGETQYF	TGCAGTGCTAGAGATGAACTTTTACAGACAGGGTCAGGGGAGACCCAGTACTTC
few	TRBD2	TRBV6-5	TRBJ2-7	CASSYAPGGSGRKLYEQYF	TGTGCCAGCAGTTACGCCCCTGGGGGCAGCGGGAGAAAACTCTACGAGCAGTACTTC
many	NA	TRBV10-3	TRBJ2-7	CAISELGATYEQYF	TGTGCCATCAGTGAGTTGGGGGCCACCTACGAGCAGTACTTC
NA	NA	TRBV3-1	TRBJ2-7	CASSQGMGVYEQYF	TGTGCCAGCAGCCAAGGAATGGGGGTCTACGAGCAGTACTTC
NA	TRBD2	TRBV10-3	TRBJ2-1	CAIRDGSGRAYNEQFF	TGTGCCATCAGAGATGGTAGCGGGAGGGCCTACAATGAGCAGTTCTTC
NA	TRBD1	TRBV11-2	TRBJ2-2	CASGWTGGAGTGELFF	TGTGCCAGCGGGTGGACAGGGGGCGCGGGCACCGGGGAGCTGTTTTTT
many	NA	TRBV6-1	TRBJ1-5	CASNTGSSNQPQHF	TGTGCCAGCAACACAGGGTCTAGCAATCAGCCCCAGCATTTT
many	NA	TRBV19	TRBJ2-5	CASSTGTAGETQYF	TGTGCCAGTAGTACCGGGACCGCGGGAGAGACCCAGTACTTC
many	TRBD2	TRBV27	TRBJ2-3	CASSPGTRLTDTQYF	TGTGCCAGCAGCCCCGGGACTAGACTCACAGATACGCAGTATTTT
NA	NA	TRBV7-3	TRBJ2-1	CASSPQTGPTETQFF	TGTGCCAGCAGCCCACAGACCGGGCCTACAGAGACCCAGTTCTTC
NA	TRBD1	TRBV20-1	TRBJ1-5	CSARDPRGGNQPQHF	TGCAGTGCTAGAGATCCCAGGGGGGGCAATCAGCCCCAGCATTTT
many	NA	TRBV5-1	TRBJ2-1	CASSPEFSYNEQFF	TGCGCCAGCTCCCCGGAATTTTCCTACAATGAGCAGTTCTTC
many	NA	TRBV18	TRBJ2-1	CASSTGSSYNEQFF	TGTGCCAGCTCTACAGGGAGCTCCTACAATGAGCAGTTCTTC
NA	NA	TRBV7-9	TRBJ2-1	CASSETAPGDEQFF	TGTGCCAGCAGCGAGACAGCCCCCGGCGATGAGCAGTTCTTC
many	TRBD1	TRBV29-1	TRBJ1-4	CSAVGQGNEKLFF	TGCAGCGCCGTCGGACAGGGAAATGAAAAGCTGTTTTTT
many	TRBD2	TRBV12-3/TRBV12-4	TRBJ2-2	CASSLADATSGGSGELFF	TGTGCCAGCAGTTTAGCGGATGCGACTAGCGGGGGCAGCGGGGAGCTGTTTTTT
NA	NA	TRBV15	TRBJ1-2	CATSRPPDKGYTF	TGTGCCACCAGCAGACCTCCGGACAAAGGCTACACCTTC
few	NA	TRBV5-8	TRBJ2-2	CASSFRQGPGELFF	TGTGCCAGCAGCTTTCGCCAGGGCCCCGGGGAGCTGTTTTTT
few	NA	TRBV5-1	TRBJ2-4	CASSSGGGAKNIQYF	TGCGCCAGCAGCTCCGGAGGGGGGGCCAAAAACATTCAGTACTTC
NA	TRBD1	TRBV6-1	TRBJ2-7	CATQTGGLYEQYF	TGTGCCACCCAGACAGGGGGTCTCTACGAGCAGTACTTC
many	TRBD2	TRBV28	TRBJ2-7	CASRQTPSGSYEQYF	TGTGCCAGCCGACAGACCCCTAGCGGGAGCTACGAGCAGTACTTC
many	NA	TRBV12-3/TRBV12-4	TRBJ2-7	CASKLDTYEQYF	TGTGCCAGCAAATTGGATACCTACGAGCAGTACTTC
many	NA	TRBV2	TRBJ2-5	CASQREQETQYF	TGTGCCAGCCAACGGGAGCAAGAGACCCAGTACTTC
few	TRBD1	TRBV2	TRBJ1-2	CASSVGRQGASNYGYTF	TGTGCCAGCAGTGTCGGGAGACAGGGGGCTTCTAACTATGGCTACACCTTC
many	NA	TRBV28	TRBJ2-1	CAIERNRPNNEQFF	TGTGCCATCGAGCGGAATCGACCGAACAATGAGCAGTTCTTC
NA	NA	TRBV19	TRBJ2-5	CASRPDPAETQYF	TGTGCCAGCCGCCCCGACCCCGCCGAGACCCAGTACTTC
NA	TRBD2	TRBV7-9	TRBJ2-5	CASSLGFSGSPPGKTQYF	TGTGCCAGCAGCTTAGGGTTTAGCGGGAGTCCCCCCGGGAAGACCCAGTACTTC
many	TRBD2	TRBV7-2	TRBJ2-3	CASSSVGGGGTQYF	TGTGCCAGCAGCTCCGTAGGCGGGGGAGGTACGCAGTATTTT
NA	TRBD1	TRBV19	TRBJ2-1	CASSFERGQGHNEQFF	TGTGCCAGTAGTTTCGAGAGGGGACAGGGCCACAATGAGCAGTTCTTC
few	TRBD1	TRBV25-1	TRBJ1-5	CAGDLDRAQPQHF	TGTGCCGGGGACTTGGACAGGGCGCAGCCCCAGCATTTT
few	NA	TRBV29-1	TRBJ2-1	CSVYRADSYNEQFF	TGCAGCGTTTACCGGGCAGACTCCTACAATGAGCAGTTCTTC
many	NA	TRBV7-9	TRBJ1-2	CASSFGRDYGYTF	TGTGCCAGCAGCTTCGGCAGGGACTATGGCTACACCTTC
NA	TRBD2	TRBV11-2	TRBJ2-1	CASSLARSGSSYNEQFF	TGTGCCAGCAGCTTAGCACGGAGCGGGAGCTCCTACAATGAGCAGTTCTTC
few	TRBD1	TRBV7-2	TRBJ1-5	CASSPGQGTGPQHF	TGTGCCAGCAGCCCAGGACAGGGCACAGGGCCCCAGCATTTT
NA	TRBD1	TRBV28	TRBJ2-7	CASTLGTGTYEQYF	TGTGCCAGCACCCTAGGGACAGGCACCTACGAGCAGTACTTC
many	NA	TRBV5-4	TRBJ2-7	CASSLGRAYEQYF	TGTGCCAGCAGCTTGGGCAGAGCCTACGAGCAGTACTTC
many	NA	TRBV10-3	TRBJ1-3	CAINEMGAGNTIYF	TGTGCCATCAATGAGATGGGGGCAGGAAACACCATATATTTT
few	NA	TRBV10-2	TRBJ2-7	CASRGQDRSSYEQYF	TGCGCCAGCCGGGGGCAGGACCGAAGCTCCTACGAGCAGTACTTC
few	TRBD2	TRBV10-2	TRBJ2-3	CASSEWLAGGTDTQYF	TGCGCCAGCAGTGAGTGGTTAGCGGGAGGGACAGATACGCAGTATTTT
NA	NA	TRBV15	TRBJ2-6	CATSTEDSGSGANVLTF	TGTGCCACCAGCACCGAGGACAGCGGCTCTGGGGCCAACGTCCTGACTTTC
many	TRBD2	TRBV10-1	TRBJ2-5	CATSSGSGETQYF	TGCGCCACTTCGAGCGGGAGTGGGGAGACCCAGTACTTC
many	NA	TRBV6-2/TRBV6-3	TRBJ1-4	CASSYGGRTNEKLFF	TGTGCCAGCAGTTACGGGGGGAGAACTAATGAAAAACTGTTTTTT